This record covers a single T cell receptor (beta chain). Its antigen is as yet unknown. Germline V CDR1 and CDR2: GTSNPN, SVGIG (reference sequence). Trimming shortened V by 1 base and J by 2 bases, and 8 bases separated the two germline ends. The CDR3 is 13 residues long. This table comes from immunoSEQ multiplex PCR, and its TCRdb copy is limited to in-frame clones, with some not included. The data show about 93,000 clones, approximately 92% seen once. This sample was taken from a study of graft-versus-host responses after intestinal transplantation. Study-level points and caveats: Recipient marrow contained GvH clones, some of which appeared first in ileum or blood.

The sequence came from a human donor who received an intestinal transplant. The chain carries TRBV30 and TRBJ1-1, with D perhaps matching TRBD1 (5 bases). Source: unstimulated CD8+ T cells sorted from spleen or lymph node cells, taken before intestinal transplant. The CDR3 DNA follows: TGTGCCTGGAGTGGTGGGGCTAACACTGAAGCTTTCTTT. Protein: CAWSGGANTEAFF.